The 5 T cell receptor beta chains reported below all come from one sample, sequenced in a study of cytomegalovirus exposure and HLA in healthy donors. Vbeta (60) and Jbeta (13) primers were used in the PCR. TCRdb's table, derived via immunoSEQ multiplex PCR, lists solely in-frame clones and lacks some. The sample has some 180,000 clones. The sequencing sample was made of PBMCs. The receptor source for this set is a man aged 25-40 years in good health and CMV-seronegative.

The rearrangement links TRBV5-4 to TRBJ2-7; 7 bases fit TRBD1. CDR1 and CDR2 (germline): SGHNT, YYREEE (reference sequence). The CDR3 extends over 16 amino acids. The trim removed 0 bases at V and 3 bases at J, leaving 9 bases unmatched. The CDR3 region has the DNA TGTGCCAGCAGCTTGGCCCCGAGACAGGGTTTCTACGAGCAGTACTTC. This encodes CASSLAPRQGFYEQYF.

This chain joins TRBV20-1 and TRBJ2-3, with D unclear. The CDR3 extends over 11 amino acids. CDR1 and CDR2 (germline): DFQATT, SNEGSKA (reference sequence). The ends were cut back, 1 base at V and 4 bases at J, with 3 bases in the middle. The chain's CDR3 is CSARGPDTQYF. The CDR3, as DNA: TGCAGTGCTAGAGGGCCAGATACGCAGTATTTT.

The chain couples TRBV28 to TRBJ1-1, with D maybe TRBD1 (5 bases). The V gene's germline CDR1 is MDHEN and CDR2 SYDVKM. Trimming shortened V by 3 bases and J by 10 bases, and 18 bases separated the two germline ends. The CDR3 contains 14 residues. CDR3 coding DNA: TGTGCCAGCAGTTTGCAGGGATTGTCTGCTCCAGCTTTCTTT. It specifies CASSLQGLSAPAFF.

The rearrangement uses TRBV11-3 and TRBJ2-4, with TRBD1 matching over 7 bases. Looked up from germline, CDR1 is SGHNT and CDR2 is YENEEA. Losses at the gene ends were 5 bases for V and 3 bases for J; bases not matched to a gene: 10. The CDR3 is 16 amino acids. CDR3 in amino acids: CASSQGEPSYKNIQYF. In DNA form, the CDR3 reads TGTGCCAGCAGCCAGGGGGAACCAAGCTACAAAAACATTCAGTACTTC.

V gene TRBV6-5 combines with J gene TRBJ2-5; 8 nucleotides line up with TRBD2. TRBJ2-7 explains the end of the DNA better; the J call may be wrong. Germline CDR1 MNHEY, CDR2 SVGAGI. The CDR3 has 15 residues. In nucleotides, the CDR3 is TGTGCCAGCAGTTTTTCCAGCGGGAGTCGGTACGAGCAGTACTTC. Protein product: CASSFSSGSRYEQYF.